What follows describes a single T cell receptor beta chain. This clone's antigen is unknown. No much larger clonotype is one base removed from it; base qualities were not supplied. Library generation was performed with the immunoSEQ multiplex PCR assay. For the multiplex PCR, a mixture combining 60 forward primers for TCR Vbeta segments and 13 reverse primers for TCR Jbeta segments was used. Amplification of the CDR3 region of rearranged TCR beta genes was performed with a multiplex PCR assay on genomic DNA. The Illumina HiSeq System was used to sequence the amplified TCR beta libraries as 87-base-pair reads. The original pipeline was this. A later analysis tallied 75 million to 95 million unique TCR beta chains across the roughly 610 repertoires, and about 12 million of those chains were shared by two or more donors. Raw reads were error-corrected and collapsed into unique sequences with a nearest-neighbor algorithm that merged closely related sequences to remove PCR and sequencing errors. Alignment of CDR3 sequences to IMGT reference sequences was used to assign V, D and J gene segments. For a sequence to be retained, a match of at least six nucleotides to both a V gene segment and a J gene segment was required. Rearrangements were called productive when the CDR3 lacked stop codons and stayed in frame with V and J; all others were non-productive. Following IMGT convention, CDR3 was defined as the stretch from the second conserved V-encoded cysteine to the conserved J-encoded phenylalanine. The earlier analysis of about 640 of the donors excluded any sequence lacking an unambiguous match to a single V gene segment. An earlier analysis of some 500 of the donors classified V segments as functional when productive rearrangements were above 56.7% and as segregating when the standard deviation between donors was above 5%. A statistical classification framework was developed to diagnose cytomegalovirus status using the catalog of TCR beta chain sequences. V and J gene assignment, in a later analysis, came from comparing TCR nucleotide sequences with IMGT/GENE-DB human TR gene sequences. A later analysis assigned CDR3 sequences and most-parsimonious VDJ recombination scenarios with the TCRdist pipeline. In a later analysis, each TCR beta chain was defined by its CDR3 amino acid sequence together with its V-gene family, and reads lacking a unique V-gene family were excluded. In a later analysis, around 650 highly shared, low-generation-probability nucleotide sequences were removed to address suspected cross-contamination and a sequencing artifact. A later analysis calculated a clonal expansion index for each public chain from normalized within-repertoire ranks of inferred template counts. A later analysis computed generation probabilities with a VDJ recombination model fitted to out-of-frame rearrangements, and checked the results against IGoR. Hypergeometric tests were used in a later analysis to score TCR-TCR, TCR-HLA and TCR-CMV co-occurrence, with a repertoire-size bias correction applied to the TCR pairs. False discovery rates were estimated in a later analysis by permuting HLA or CMV assignments 20 times. In a later analysis, co-occurring TCRs were grouped using DBSCAN, with TCRdist sequence similarity added in when clustering inside HLA-allele-positive subsets. For co-occurrence clustering, repertoires with fewer than 30,000 or more than 120,000 public chains were excluded, along with 5 or 6 repertoires with anomalous nucleotide sharing. TCRdb retrieved this table from immuneACCESS and kept in-frame rearrangements only. Not all clones are present; in checked studies, unresolved V genes account for under half, and no reason is known for the remainder. V, J and clone size derive from that table, while D and trimming were established from the DNA sequence. Within this sample are over 90,000 clones, with roughly 74% of them counted one time only. In total, the top ten clones hold over 12% of the sample.

The cohort was made up of 650 to 700 healthy bone marrow donors. At the time of sampling, every cohort member was nominally healthy, though immune exposures that went unrecorded were likely present. The donor was CMV seropositive and was included in the group of 300 or so seropositive cohort members. Every donor gave a peripheral blood sample, and the peripheral blood mononuclear cells from that sample were used for TCR beta sequencing. Genomic DNA was extracted from the blood cell samples with the Qiagen DNeasy Blood Extraction Kit. This specimen belongs to a study of cytomegalovirus exposure and HLA in healthy donors (dated by TCRdb to about 2017). Some background on the complete study: An earlier analysis of approximately 640 of the donors reported approximately 270 Gb of sequence data and 120 million or so unique TCR beta sequences from some 180 million T cells. An early release covering over 500 HLA-typed donors comprised approximately 300 gigabases of sequencing data and around 80 million unique TCR sequences. Of the 398 genotyped donors, about 80% fell in the genetic ancestry cluster associated with self-reported Caucasian donors. The aim of the study was to test whether cataloging public T cell receptors could identify signatures of past pathogen exposure. The study profiled the T cell repertoires of hundreds of subjects by immunosequencing and related them to cytomegalovirus serostatus. Along with the roughly 700-subject first cohort, a separate validation cohort of over a hundred different subjects was used. To predict cytomegalovirus infection status, the study combined high-throughput TCR immunosequencing, statistical association of individual TCRs with disease status, and machine learning. A later analysis re-examined previously published TCR beta repertoires from more than 550 donors and added high-resolution HLA genotyping to investigate patterns of TCR occurrence. In the later analysis, no new phenotypic data were used to find candidate immune exposures; instead, reliance was placed on TCR beta sequences and their occurrence across donors. An earlier analysis of some 500 of the donors applied high-throughput TCR beta sequencing to assess whether each TCR beta V gene segment acted as functional or pseudogenic. Donor age, sex, ethnicity and CMV serostatus were compiled alongside the repertoire data. A later genetic analysis took genome-wide SNP genotypes for 398 of the 666 donors and used that subset as a discovery cohort. All discovery cohort repertoires had been generated using a single sequencing platform. Both class I and class II loci were covered by HLA typing, at four-digit resolution. Typing coverage differed by locus: A, B, C, DRB1 and DQB1 were typed in roughly 620-630 donors, DQA1 in approximately 520, DPA1 in around 610, and DPB1 in 450 to 490. Roughly 5 DR-DQ haplotypes were handled as single units for association and clustering, since linkage in the cohort was strong. On average, roughly 250,000 unique TCR beta nucleotide sequences were sequenced per donor among some 430 genotyped donors of the cohort, with around 19% of those sequences being non-productive.

General findings and caveats noted by the study authors: It was suggested by the authors that the approach could potentially be generalized to other disease states and immunological phenotypes. In both the original and validation cohorts, the classifier was reported to diagnose cytomegalovirus status with high specificity and sensitivity. Linkage disequilibrium might explain the correlated functional status among segregating V segments, but an unknown experimental factor could not be ruled out. A further reported finding was that TCR beta sequences accurately predicted the HLA-A and HLA-B alleles for most subjects in the first cohort. Most TCR sequences were seen in very few donors, while some public TCRs were found in many individuals. In a later analysis, TCR association rates were found to vary across HLA loci, with the most associated TCRs seen for DRB1 alleles and the fewest for HLA-C alleles. According to a later genetic analysis, donors in an Asian-associated ancestry cluster had fewer N-insertions in productive TCRs than the approximately 700-donor mean. Several of the top co-occurrence clusters appeared to be linked to parvovirus B19, influenza, CMV and Epstein-Barr virus, according to a later analysis. Because some donors lacked HLA typing at each locus, the association tests relied only on the typed subset. A few of the identified cytomegalovirus-associated TCR beta chains were confirmed in vitro to be specific for cytomegalovirus antigens. The study gave a list of roughly 150 TCR beta chains associated with cytomegalovirus. Presence/absence analyses assumed roughly uniform sequencing depth across donors, an assumption that may not hold. An association between a missense DCLRE1C variant and V-gene and J-gene trimming of TCR beta chains was found in a later genetic analysis and replicated in an independent cohort. Because counts were too low, seventeen rarely observed V segments, including chromosome 9 orphons, were excluded from the earlier analysis of roughly 580 of the donors. In a later analysis, 16,951 TCR beta sequences were associated with specific HLA alleles at a false discovery rate of 0.05. Only TCR beta chains were sequenced in this cohort, and the absence of alpha or paired-chain data limited detectable features. CMV serostatus was the only immune exposure information available for the cohort. Broadly in line with IMGT annotations, most TCR beta V segments showed up in productive rearrangements about 87% or about 30% of the time in an earlier analysis of roughly 590 of the donors. Assigning TCR associations to individual alleles was difficult when HLA alleles, especially DR and DQ, strongly co-occurred. A cluster of highly shared sequence variants was judged likely to be a technical artifact of the sequencing pipeline. In a later analysis, HLA-associated TCR beta chains showed more clonal expansion and lower generation probabilities than non-associated chains that were equally common. According to a later analysis, most CMV-associated TCR beta chains appeared to be HLA-restricted, and the HLA associations seemed to be driven largely by CMV exposure.

This TCR was sampled from a woman in her sixties or seventies in good health and CMV-seropositive. The sequencing sample was made of PBMCs.

The DNA sequence reads TGTGCCAGCAGCCCTACAGGGATTCAATACGAGCAGTACTTC. Protein translation: CASSPTGIQYEQYF. The chain links TRBV7-6 with TRBJ2-7; a tentative D call is TRBD1 (6 bases match). CDR1 and CDR2, looked up from the germline V gene, are SGHVS and FNYEAQ. V is clipped by 5 bases and J by 4 bases, and the sequence between their germline boundaries is 15 bases long. The CDR3 runs 14 residues from the cysteine to the phenylalanine. CDR3 DNA only is kept here, 42 bases in frame from base 1.